A selection of T cell receptor beta chains follows, all from one sample in a study of control samples from healthy donors and cancer patients. Generated by immunoSEQ multiplex PCR, the TCRdb table keeps only in-frame clones and is missing some. The sample consists of around 82,000 clones, around 87% of them appearing once. Sequencing used blood. The receptors come from a man in his forties or fifties in good health. CDR3s include the opening cysteine and the closing phenylalanine or tryptophan. D genes are given only for firm matches. The size of a clone is reported for some rows only, either as once, few or many, or as a class for expanded clones.

clone size: NA
J gene: TRBJ2-1
V gene: TRBV7-2
D gene: NA
CDR3 protein: CASSLALVGEQFF

clone size: once
J gene: TRBJ1-2
V gene: TRBV2
D gene: TRBD1
CDR3 protein: CASSEGGGSLTFYGYTF

clone size: NA
J gene: TRBJ2-3
V gene: TRBV6-5
D gene: TRBD1
CDR3 protein: CASQTGGATDTQYF

clone size: NA
J gene: TRBJ2-1
V gene: TRBV9
D gene: TRBD2
CDR3 protein: CASSVGGGGGKFNEQFF

clone size: NA
J gene: TRBJ2-5
V gene: TRBV10-2
D gene: NA
CDR3 protein: CASSLVVQETQYF

clone size: once
J gene: TRBJ2-1
V gene: TRBV9
D gene: TRBD1
CDR3 protein: CASSTMTGPYNEQFF

clone size: NA
J gene: TRBJ1-5
V gene: TRBV12-3/TRBV12-4
D gene: TRBD1
CDR3 protein: CASSPGQGRPQHF

clone size: once
J gene: TRBJ2-5
V gene: TRBV18
D gene: TRBD2
CDR3 protein: CASSPPGGSGTQYF

clone size: NA
J gene: TRBJ2-7
V gene: TRBV11-1
D gene: NA
CDR3 protein: CASSLGGFYEQYF

clone size: NA
J gene: TRBJ2-7
V gene: TRBV29-1
D gene: TRBD2
CDR3 protein: CSVGGGQYEQYF

clone size: once
J gene: TRBJ1-2
V gene: TRBV12-3/TRBV12-4
D gene: NA
CDR3 protein: CASSRAGGGYTF

clone size: NA
J gene: TRBJ2-7
V gene: TRBV30
D gene: NA
CDR3 protein: CAWRGIGDTSCEQYF

clone size: NA
J gene: TRBJ1-6
V gene: TRBV7-2
D gene: TRBD1
CDR3 protein: CASSLVFQNRGGSPLHF

clone size: NA
J gene: TRBJ2-1
V gene: TRBV3-1/TRBV3-2
D gene: TRBD1
CDR3 protein: CASSYGQGSYNEQFF

clone size: NA
J gene: TRBJ2-3
V gene: TRBV6-5
D gene: NA
CDR3 protein: CASSYGAGTDTQYF

clone size: once
J gene: TRBJ2-5
V gene: TRBV6-5
D gene: NA
CDR3 protein: CAIGTWETQYF

clone size: NA
J gene: TRBJ1-6
V gene: TRBV2
D gene: NA
CDR3 protein: CASSELEGGGNSPLHF

clone size: NA
J gene: TRBJ2-7
V gene: TRBV20-1
D gene: TRBD2
CDR3 protein: CSASWGASGSYEQYF

clone size: NA
J gene: TRBJ1-2
V gene: TRBV30
D gene: NA
CDR3 protein: CAWRRGGYTF

clone size: NA
J gene: TRBJ2-7
V gene: TRBV4-3
D gene: NA
CDR3 protein: CASSLSLGELYEQYF

clone size: NA
J gene: TRBJ1-1
V gene: TRBV2
D gene: TRBD1
CDR3 protein: CASRGQGGAEAFF

clone size: NA
J gene: TRBJ2-3
V gene: TRBV6-2/TRBV6-3
D gene: NA
CDR3 protein: CASSYLPVGGPAGMTDTQYF

clone size: NA
J gene: TRBJ2-1
V gene: TRBV6-6
D gene: NA
CDR3 protein: CASSYSGRSLGEQFF

clone size: NA
J gene: TRBJ2-3
V gene: TRBV24-1
D gene: TRBD1
CDR3 protein: CATKRTGGITDTQYF

clone size: NA
J gene: TRBJ1-1
V gene: TRBV5-1
D gene: NA
CDR3 protein: CASRSEMNTEAFF

clone size: NA
J gene: TRBJ2-5
V gene: TRBV12-5
D gene: TRBD1
CDR3 protein: CASGLGQGAWETQYF

clone size: NA
J gene: TRBJ2-7
V gene: TRBV18
D gene: TRBD2
CDR3 protein: CASSPRSGRGIHEQYF

clone size: NA
J gene: TRBJ1-4
V gene: TRBV2
D gene: TRBD1
CDR3 protein: CASLQGDVEKLFF

clone size: once
J gene: TRBJ2-3
V gene: TRBV4-3
D gene: NA
CDR3 protein: CASSQDPGAPTQYF

clone size: NA
J gene: TRBJ2-1
V gene: TRBV13
D gene: NA
CDR3 protein: CASSLGLSGGGGIHEQFF

clone size: few
J gene: TRBJ2-5
V gene: TRBV6-6
D gene: NA
CDR3 protein: CASSYIGGKETQYF

clone size: NA
J gene: TRBJ1-2
V gene: TRBV5-1
D gene: TRBD1
CDR3 protein: CASSAGQRNYGYTF

clone size: NA
J gene: TRBJ1-1
V gene: TRBV19
D gene: TRBD1
CDR3 protein: CASSKPGGSTEAFF

clone size: NA
J gene: TRBJ2-3
V gene: TRBV30
D gene: NA
CDR3 protein: CASNLIVADTQYF

clone size: NA
J gene: TRBJ2-1
V gene: TRBV6-5
D gene: NA
CDR3 protein: CASCLSSYNEQFF

clone size: NA
J gene: TRBJ2-3
V gene: TRBV7-2
D gene: NA
CDR3 protein: CASSLENTDTQYF

clone size: NA
J gene: TRBJ1-2
V gene: TRBV9
D gene: NA
CDR3 protein: CASSLGGGSYGYTF

clone size: NA
J gene: TRBJ1-2
V gene: TRBV5-6
D gene: NA
CDR3 protein: CASSHPGNYGYTF

clone size: NA
J gene: TRBJ1-1
V gene: TRBV12-3/TRBV12-4
D gene: NA
CDR3 protein: CASSYTGPMGAFF

clone size: NA
J gene: TRBJ1-1
V gene: TRBV2
D gene: NA
CDR3 protein: CASSDEGGITEAFF

clone size: NA
J gene: TRBJ2-7
V gene: TRBV7-9
D gene: NA
CDR3 protein: CASSREGQSYEQYF

clone size: NA
J gene: TRBJ1-1
V gene: TRBV5-1
D gene: NA
CDR3 protein: CASSLSRAGRTEAFF

clone size: NA
J gene: TRBJ1-2
V gene: TRBV19
D gene: NA
CDR3 protein: CATRTLNYGYTF

clone size: few
J gene: TRBJ1-6
V gene: TRBV6-5
D gene: NA
CDR3 protein: CASSYSKAGSPLHF

clone size: NA
J gene: TRBJ1-1
V gene: TRBV5-1
D gene: NA
CDR3 protein: CASSETGNTEAFF

clone size: NA
J gene: TRBJ1-4
V gene: TRBV4-2
D gene: NA
CDR3 protein: CASSQDGQADEKLFF

clone size: NA
J gene: TRBJ1-2
V gene: TRBV3-1/TRBV3-2
D gene: NA
CDR3 protein: CASSQNPGSANYGYTF

clone size: NA
J gene: TRBJ2-1
V gene: TRBV24-1
D gene: NA
CDR3 protein: CATSDLAPSSYNEQFF

clone size: NA
J gene: TRBJ2-5
V gene: TRBV18
D gene: NA
CDR3 protein: CASSPGTQQETQYF

clone size: NA
J gene: TRBJ2-3
V gene: TRBV24-1
D gene: NA
CDR3 protein: CATSDFADTQYF

clone size: NA
J gene: TRBJ1-5
V gene: TRBV5-1
D gene: TRBD1
CDR3 protein: CASSPGQGQPQHF

clone size: NA
J gene: TRBJ2-7
V gene: TRBV28
D gene: NA
CDR3 protein: CASSPPRGNSYEQYF

clone size: NA
J gene: TRBJ1-6
V gene: TRBV2
D gene: NA
CDR3 protein: CASTGPAANNSPLHF

clone size: NA
J gene: TRBJ1-1
V gene: TRBV18
D gene: NA
CDR3 protein: CASSQGATEAFF

clone size: NA
J gene: TRBJ2-6
V gene: TRBV24-1
D gene: TRBD2
CDR3 protein: CATSSGTSSGANVLTF

clone size: NA
J gene: TRBJ1-1
V gene: TRBV5-4
D gene: NA
CDR3 protein: CASRGASRTEAFF

clone size: NA
J gene: TRBJ2-7
V gene: TRBV18
D gene: NA
CDR3 protein: CASSPGFSATTAEQYF

clone size: once
J gene: TRBJ2-2
V gene: TRBV7-8
D gene: NA
CDR3 protein: CASSLARVRVLTGELFF